These 8 T cell receptor beta chains were sequenced from one sample in a study of OX40 agonist ivuxolimab in advanced cancers. Receptor libraries were prepared by the immunoSEQ multiplex PCR assay. As stored in TCRdb, this immuneACCESS dataset retains in-frame rearrangements with V and J assigned. A fraction of the clones does not appear; measured against another copy, unresolved V genes explain less than half of the discrepancy, and the remainder lacks a known reason. In this sample the table shows roughly 67,000 clones, over 75% of which occur a single time. Approximately 0.25% of the sample goes to the ten largest clones. Sequenced here: CD4+ or CD8+ T cells sorted from blood, sampled in a trial of the OX40 agonist ivuxolimab. These receptors were taken from an adult with an advanced solid tumor such as melanoma, head and neck, liver or kidney cancer.

This chain uses TRBV6-5 with TRBJ2-7; tentative D call: TRBD2 (5 bases). CDR1 and CDR2 from the germline V gene are MNHEY and SVGAGI. V was pared by 8 bases and J by 3 bases, with 17 bases between. The CDR3 spans 14 residues. The DNA of the CDR3 is TGTGCCAGCCGTCCTCCCGGGAACCTCTACGAGCAGTACTTC. It codes for CASRPPGNLYEQYF.

This sequence joins TRBV28 and TRBJ1-6, with D hard to call. CDR3 length: 10 residues. Germline values: CDR1 MDHEN, CDR2 SYDVKM. Trimming took 3 bases from V and 11 from J, leaving 2 bases between them. The DNA of the CDR3 is TGTGCCAGCAGTTTGACACCCCTCCACTTT. Translated: CASSLTPLHF. Supplemented by reference TRBV28 and TRBJ1-6, the full variable domain reads DVKVTQSSRYLVKRTGEKVFLECVQDMDHENMFWYRQDPGLGLRLIYFSYDVKMKEKGDIPEGYSVSREKKERFSLILESASTNQTSMYLCASSLTPLHFGNGTRLTVT.

This clone has only one observation. The CDR3 DNA reads TGTGCCAGCAGACCCTCAACCTCAACCTTAGCCAAAAACATTCAGTACTTC. This gives the protein CASRPSTSTLAKNIQYF. This chain joins TRBV27 and TRBJ2-4, with D uncertain. Germline V CDR1 and CDR2: MNHEY, SMNVEV (reference sequence). The CDR3 is 17 amino acids. The ends were cut back, 6 bases at V and 0 bases at J, with 18 bases in the middle.

The chain has TRBV19 and TRBJ2-7; TRBD2 matches at 10 bases. Germline loops: CDR1 LNHDA, CDR2 SQIVND (reference sequence). This CDR3 spans 19 amino acids. V shed 1 base and J 5 bases; nucleotides not matched to a gene: 17. CDR3: CASSIGRSQASGSGHEQYF. The CDR3 DNA follows: TGTGCCAGTAGTATAGGCCGATCACAGGCTAGCGGGAGTGGACACGAGCAGTACTTC.

The gene calls are TRBV2 and TRBJ2-7; D remains unclear. V lost 4 bases and J 3 bases, leaving 13 bases between the germline ends. The CDR3 runs 14 residues. Germline loops: CDR1 SNHLY, CDR2 FYNNEI. CDR3 nucleotide sequence: TGTGCCAGCAGTGCCACCGCGGCCAACTACGAGCAGTACTTC. Its protein product is CASSATAANYEQYF.

The V gene is TRBV6-6, the J gene TRBJ1-2; D gene unclear. The CDR3 is made up of 13 amino acids. Trimming removed 5 bases at V and 5 bases at J, with 12 bases between. Germline CDR1 reads MNHNY; CDR2 reads SVGAGI (reference sequence). For the CDR3, the DNA is TGTGCCAGCAGTCCGCAGTCGGAATATGGCTACACCTTC. This gives the protein CASSPQSEYGYTF.

The chain has TRBV5-6 and TRBJ1-2; perhaps TRBD1 as D (6 bases). The CDR3 runs to 15 residues. Per the germline V gene, CDR1 is SGHDT and CDR2 is YYEEEE. V lost 0 bases, J lost 4 bases, and 13 bases lay in between. The CDR3 reads CASSLGQGRSYGYTF. Written as DNA, the CDR3 is TGTGCCAGCAGCTTGGGTCAGGGGAGGAGCTATGGCTACACCTTC.

This clone was counted a few times. V gene TRBV29-1 combines with J gene TRBJ2-3, with TRBD2 matching over 11 bases. The V segment lost 7 bases and the J segment 8 bases; nucleotides outside the gene matches: 8. This CDR3 region has 13 residues. Germline assignment: CDR1 SQVTM and CDR2 ANQGSEA. The CDR3 bases are TGCAGCGCTAGACTAGCGGGACCCGCTACGCAGTATTTT. Its translation: CSARLAGPATQYF.